This TCR beta chain was sequenced during a study of vaccination and CD4 T cells after COVID-19. As regards this clonotype: Antigen specificity is unknown.

This CDR3 is built from 18 residues. CDR1 and CDR2 (germline): SGHVS, FQNEAQ. With V trimmed by 5 bases and J by 7 bases, 16 bases remained unmatched. Documented treatment: roughly 10-day PBMC culture with coronavirus spike peptide pools or control peptides (ViraFEST assay). Sequencing of cultured CD4+ T cell DNA used the Oncomine TCR Beta short-read assay. A single record per CDR3 protein comes from TCRdb applying MiXCR to the PCR reads. The sample contains about 27,000 distinct CDR3 sequences, approximately 66% of which appear only once. The sample consisted of CD4+ T cells from blood, cultured in vitro, taken after SARS-CoV-2 vaccination. This clonotype originated in a human donor who received a COVID-19 vaccine. The V call is TRBV7-8, the J call TRBJ2-2; 10 nucleotides agree with TRBD2. The CDR3 here is CASSTGGLAGALGGELFF. Here the CDR3 DNA reads TGTGCCAGCAGCACTGGAGGGCTAGCGGGGGCCCTGGGCGGGGAGCTGTTTTTT.